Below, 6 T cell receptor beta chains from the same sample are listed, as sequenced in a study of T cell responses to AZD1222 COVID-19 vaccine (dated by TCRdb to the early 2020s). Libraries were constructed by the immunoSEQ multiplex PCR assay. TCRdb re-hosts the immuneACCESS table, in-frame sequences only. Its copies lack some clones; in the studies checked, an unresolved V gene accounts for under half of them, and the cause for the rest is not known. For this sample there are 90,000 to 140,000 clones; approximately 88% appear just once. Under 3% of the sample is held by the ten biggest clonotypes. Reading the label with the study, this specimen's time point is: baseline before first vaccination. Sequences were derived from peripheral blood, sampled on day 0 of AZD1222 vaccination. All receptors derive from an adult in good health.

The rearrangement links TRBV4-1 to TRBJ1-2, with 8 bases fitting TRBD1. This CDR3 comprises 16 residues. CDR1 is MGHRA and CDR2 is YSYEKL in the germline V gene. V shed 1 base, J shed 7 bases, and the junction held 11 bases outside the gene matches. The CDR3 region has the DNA TGCGCCAGCAGCCAAGGGGCCGCCAGGGGGCCTCTTGGCTACACCTTC. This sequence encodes CASSQGAARGPLGYTF.

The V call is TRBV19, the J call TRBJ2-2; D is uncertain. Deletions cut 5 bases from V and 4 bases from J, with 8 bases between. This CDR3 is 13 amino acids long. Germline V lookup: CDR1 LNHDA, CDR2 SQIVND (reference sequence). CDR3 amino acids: CASSPSGTGELFF. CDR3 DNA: TGTGCCAGTAGTCCCTCGGGCACCGGGGAGCTGTTTTTT.

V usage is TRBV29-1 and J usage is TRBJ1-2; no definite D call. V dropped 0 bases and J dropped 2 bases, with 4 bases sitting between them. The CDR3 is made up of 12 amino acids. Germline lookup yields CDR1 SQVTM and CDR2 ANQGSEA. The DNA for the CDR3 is TGCAGCGTTGAAGAAGGGAACTATGGCTACACCTTC. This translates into CSVEEGNYGYTF.

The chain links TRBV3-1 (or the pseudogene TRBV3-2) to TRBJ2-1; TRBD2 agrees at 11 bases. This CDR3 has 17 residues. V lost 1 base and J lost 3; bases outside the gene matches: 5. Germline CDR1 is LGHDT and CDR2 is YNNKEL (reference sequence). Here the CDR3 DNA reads TGTGCCAGCAGCCAAGTATTAACTAGCGGGGGCTACAATGAGCAGTTCTTC. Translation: CASSQVLTSGGYNEQFF.

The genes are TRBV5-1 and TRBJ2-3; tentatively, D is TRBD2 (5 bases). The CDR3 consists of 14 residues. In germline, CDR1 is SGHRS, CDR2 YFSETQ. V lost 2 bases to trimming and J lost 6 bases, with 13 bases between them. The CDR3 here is CASSLGSTSDTQYF. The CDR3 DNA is TGCGCCAGCAGCTTAGGGAGCACATCGGATACGCAGTATTTT. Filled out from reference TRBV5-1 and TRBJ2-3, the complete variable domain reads KAGVTQTPRYLIKTRGQQVTLSCSPISGHRSVSWYQQTPGQGLQFLFEYFSETQRNKGNFPGRFSGRQFSNSRSEMNVSTLELGDSALYLCASSLGSTSDTQYFGPGTRLTVL.

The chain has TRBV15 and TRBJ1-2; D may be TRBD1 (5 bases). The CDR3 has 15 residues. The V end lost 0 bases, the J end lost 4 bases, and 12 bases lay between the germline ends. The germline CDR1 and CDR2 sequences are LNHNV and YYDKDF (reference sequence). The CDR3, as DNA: TGTGCCACCAGCAGAGACCCAGGGTCCCTCTATGGCTACACCTTC. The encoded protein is CATSRDPGSLYGYTF.